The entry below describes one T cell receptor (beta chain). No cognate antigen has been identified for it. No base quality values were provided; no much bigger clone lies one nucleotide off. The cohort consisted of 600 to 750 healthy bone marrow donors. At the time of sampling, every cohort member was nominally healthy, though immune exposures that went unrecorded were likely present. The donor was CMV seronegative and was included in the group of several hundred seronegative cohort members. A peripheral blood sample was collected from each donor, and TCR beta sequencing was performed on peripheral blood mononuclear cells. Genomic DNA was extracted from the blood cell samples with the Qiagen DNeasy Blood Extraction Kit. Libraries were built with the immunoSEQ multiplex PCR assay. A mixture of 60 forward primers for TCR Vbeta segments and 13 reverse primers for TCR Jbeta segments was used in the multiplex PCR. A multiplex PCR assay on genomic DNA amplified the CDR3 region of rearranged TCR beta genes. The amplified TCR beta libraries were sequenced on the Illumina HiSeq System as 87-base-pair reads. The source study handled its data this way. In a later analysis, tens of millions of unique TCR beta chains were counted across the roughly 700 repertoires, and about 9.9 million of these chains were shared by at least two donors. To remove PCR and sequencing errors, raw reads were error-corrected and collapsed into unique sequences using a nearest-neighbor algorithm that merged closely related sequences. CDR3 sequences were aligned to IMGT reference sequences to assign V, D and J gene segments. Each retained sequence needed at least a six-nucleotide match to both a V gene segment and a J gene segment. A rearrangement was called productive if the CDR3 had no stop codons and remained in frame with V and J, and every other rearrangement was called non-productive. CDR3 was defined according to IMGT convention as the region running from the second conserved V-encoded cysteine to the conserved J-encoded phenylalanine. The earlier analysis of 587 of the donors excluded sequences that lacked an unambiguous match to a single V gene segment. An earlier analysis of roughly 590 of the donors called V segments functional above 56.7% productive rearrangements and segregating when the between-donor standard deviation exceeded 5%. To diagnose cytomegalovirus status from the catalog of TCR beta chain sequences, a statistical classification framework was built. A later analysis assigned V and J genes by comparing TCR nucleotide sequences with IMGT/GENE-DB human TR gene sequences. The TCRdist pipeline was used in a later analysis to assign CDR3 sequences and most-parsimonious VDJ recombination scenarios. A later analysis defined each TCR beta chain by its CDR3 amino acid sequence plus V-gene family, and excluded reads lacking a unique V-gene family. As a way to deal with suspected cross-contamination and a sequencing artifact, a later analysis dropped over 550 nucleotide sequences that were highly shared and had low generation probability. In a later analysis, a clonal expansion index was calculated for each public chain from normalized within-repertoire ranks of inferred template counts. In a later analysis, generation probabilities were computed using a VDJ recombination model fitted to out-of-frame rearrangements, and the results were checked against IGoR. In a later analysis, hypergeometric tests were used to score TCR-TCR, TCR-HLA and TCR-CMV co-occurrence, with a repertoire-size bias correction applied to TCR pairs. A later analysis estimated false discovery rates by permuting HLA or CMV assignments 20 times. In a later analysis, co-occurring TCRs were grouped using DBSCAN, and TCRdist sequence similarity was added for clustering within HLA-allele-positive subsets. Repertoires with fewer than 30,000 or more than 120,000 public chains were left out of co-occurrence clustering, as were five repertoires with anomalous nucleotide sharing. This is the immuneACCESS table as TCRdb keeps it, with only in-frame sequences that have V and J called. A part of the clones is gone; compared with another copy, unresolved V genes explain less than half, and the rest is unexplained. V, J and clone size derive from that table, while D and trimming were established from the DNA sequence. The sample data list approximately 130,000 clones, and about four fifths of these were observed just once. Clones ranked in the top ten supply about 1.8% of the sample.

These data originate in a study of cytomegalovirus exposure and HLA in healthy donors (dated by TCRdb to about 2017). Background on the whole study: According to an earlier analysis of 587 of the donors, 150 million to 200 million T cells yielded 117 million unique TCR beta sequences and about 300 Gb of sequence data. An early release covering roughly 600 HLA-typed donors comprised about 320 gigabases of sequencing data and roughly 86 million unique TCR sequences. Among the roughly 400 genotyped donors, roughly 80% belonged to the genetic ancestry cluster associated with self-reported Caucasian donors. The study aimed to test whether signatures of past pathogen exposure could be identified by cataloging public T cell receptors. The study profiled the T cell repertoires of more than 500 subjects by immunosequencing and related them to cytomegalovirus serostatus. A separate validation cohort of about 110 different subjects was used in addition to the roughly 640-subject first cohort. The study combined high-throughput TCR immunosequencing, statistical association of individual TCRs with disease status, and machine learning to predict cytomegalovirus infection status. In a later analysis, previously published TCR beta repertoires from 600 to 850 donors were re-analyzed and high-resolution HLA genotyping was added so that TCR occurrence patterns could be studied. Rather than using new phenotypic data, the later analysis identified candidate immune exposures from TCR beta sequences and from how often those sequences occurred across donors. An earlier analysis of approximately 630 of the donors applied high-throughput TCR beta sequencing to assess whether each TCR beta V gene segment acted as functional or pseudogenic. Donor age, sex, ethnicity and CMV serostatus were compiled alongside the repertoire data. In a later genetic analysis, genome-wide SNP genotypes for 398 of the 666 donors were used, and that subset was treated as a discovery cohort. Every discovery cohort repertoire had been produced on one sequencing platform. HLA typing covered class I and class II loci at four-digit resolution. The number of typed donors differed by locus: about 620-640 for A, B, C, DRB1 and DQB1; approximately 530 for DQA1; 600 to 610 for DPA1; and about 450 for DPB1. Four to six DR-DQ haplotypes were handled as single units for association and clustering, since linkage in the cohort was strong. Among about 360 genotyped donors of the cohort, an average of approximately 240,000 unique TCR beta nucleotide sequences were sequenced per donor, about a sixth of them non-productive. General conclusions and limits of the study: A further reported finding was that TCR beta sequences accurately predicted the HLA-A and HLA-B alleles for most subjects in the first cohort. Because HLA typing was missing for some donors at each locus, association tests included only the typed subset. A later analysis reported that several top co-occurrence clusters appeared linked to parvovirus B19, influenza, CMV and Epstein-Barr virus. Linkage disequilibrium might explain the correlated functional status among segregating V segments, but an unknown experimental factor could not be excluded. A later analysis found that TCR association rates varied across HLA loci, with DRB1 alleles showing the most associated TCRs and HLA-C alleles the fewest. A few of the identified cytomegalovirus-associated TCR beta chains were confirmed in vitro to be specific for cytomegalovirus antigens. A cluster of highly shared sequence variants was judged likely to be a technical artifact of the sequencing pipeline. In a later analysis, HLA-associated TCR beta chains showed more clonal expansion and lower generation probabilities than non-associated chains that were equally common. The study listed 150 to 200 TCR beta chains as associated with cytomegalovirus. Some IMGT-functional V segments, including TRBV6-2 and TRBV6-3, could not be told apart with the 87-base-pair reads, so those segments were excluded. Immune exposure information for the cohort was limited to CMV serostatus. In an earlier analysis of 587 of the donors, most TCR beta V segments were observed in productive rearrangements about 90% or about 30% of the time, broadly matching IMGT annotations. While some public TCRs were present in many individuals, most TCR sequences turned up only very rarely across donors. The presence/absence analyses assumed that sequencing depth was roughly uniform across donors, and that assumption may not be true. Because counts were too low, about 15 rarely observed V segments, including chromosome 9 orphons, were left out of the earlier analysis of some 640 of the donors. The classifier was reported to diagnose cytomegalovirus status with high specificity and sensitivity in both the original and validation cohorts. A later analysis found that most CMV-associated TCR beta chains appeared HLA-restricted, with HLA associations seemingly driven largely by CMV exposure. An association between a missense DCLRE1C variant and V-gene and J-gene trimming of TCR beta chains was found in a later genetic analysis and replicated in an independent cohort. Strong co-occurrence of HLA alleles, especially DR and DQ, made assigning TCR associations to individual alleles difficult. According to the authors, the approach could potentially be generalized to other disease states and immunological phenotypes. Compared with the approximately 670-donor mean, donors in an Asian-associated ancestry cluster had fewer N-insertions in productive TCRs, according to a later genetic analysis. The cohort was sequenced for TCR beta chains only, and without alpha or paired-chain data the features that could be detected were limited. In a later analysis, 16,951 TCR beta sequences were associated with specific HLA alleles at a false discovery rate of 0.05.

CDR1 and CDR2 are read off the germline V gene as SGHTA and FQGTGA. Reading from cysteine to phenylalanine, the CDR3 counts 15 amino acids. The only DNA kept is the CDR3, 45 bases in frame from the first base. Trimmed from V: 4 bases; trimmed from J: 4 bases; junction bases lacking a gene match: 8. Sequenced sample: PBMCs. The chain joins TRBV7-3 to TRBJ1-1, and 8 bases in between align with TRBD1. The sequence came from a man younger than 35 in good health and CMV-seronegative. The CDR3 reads CASSSQGGQGTEAFF. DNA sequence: TGTGCCAGCAGCTCACAGGGGGGCCAGGGCACTGAAGCTTTCTTT.